These 21 T cell receptor beta chains came from one sample sequenced in a study of T cell responses to AZD1222 COVID-19 vaccine. Profiled with immunoSEQ multiplex PCR; TCRdb holds only in-frame clones, not every one. Of 85,000 or so clones in the sample, 75% to 90% were seen once. The sequencing here drew on peripheral blood, taken on day 0 of AZD1222 vaccination. These receptors all stem from an adult in good health.

This chain links TRBV7-3 with TRBJ1-1; weak D call: TRBD1 (5 bases). From germline, CDR1 is SGHTA and CDR2 FQGTGA. This CDR3 contains 14 residues. V shed 2 bases and J shed 1 base, with 8 bases lying between them. The CDR3 DNA follows: TGTGCCAGCAGCTTACTGGGGGAGAACACTGAAGCTTTCTTT. Protein product: CASSLLGENTEAFF.

The rearrangement uses TRBV3-1 (or the pseudogene TRBV3-2) and TRBJ1-2, with D perhaps matching TRBD1 (6 bases). V was shortened by 4 bases and J by 5 bases, with 20 bases between the two germline ends. There are 16 residues in the CDR3. Germline V gives CDR1 LGHDT, CDR2 YNNKEL (reference sequence). The CDR3 region is CASSLSLGRGQYGYTF. The CDR3 DNA follows: TGTGCCAGCAGCCTGTCCCTTGGCCGGGGGCAATATGGCTACACCTTC.

The rearrangement uses TRBV7-8 and TRBJ1-6; D remains ambiguous. CDR3 length equals 15 residues. Germline V lookup: CDR1 SGHVS, CDR2 FQNEAQ. V lost 0 bases to trimming and J lost 7 bases, with 10 bases between them. The CDR3 DNA is TGTGCCAGCAGCTTAGCGGTAGGAGTGAATTCACCCCTCCACTTT. It yields the protein CASSLAVGVNSPLHF.

The chain links TRBV7-6 to TRBJ1-1, with 11 bases lining up with TRBD1. The CDR3 is 15 amino acids. V shed 7 bases and J 5 bases; nucleotides not matched to a gene: 9. Per germline, CDR1 SGHVS and CDR2 FNYEAQ. The CDR3 sequence is CASMERTGGRTEAFF. The CDR3 bases are TGTGCCAGCATGGAGAGGACAGGGGGCCGAACTGAAGCTTTCTTT.

The chain combines TRBV9 with TRBJ2-2; D remains ambiguous. The germline V gene has CDR1 SGDLS and CDR2 YYNGEE. The V and J ends lost 0 bases and 9 bases respectively, with 3 bases between them. The CDR3 loop spans 11 amino acids. CDR3 amino acids: CASSVDWELFF. CDR3 DNA: TGTGCCAGCAGCGTAGATTGGGAGCTGTTTTTT.

The rearrangement joins TRBV5-1 to TRBJ1-2; D not resolved. Germline CDR1 SGHRS, CDR2 YFSETQ. The CDR3 runs 13 residues. Trimming removed 0 bases from V and 7 bases from J, with 10 bases in between. CDR3 sequence (DNA): TGCGCCAGCAGCTTGGCGGAAGTCTCTGGCTACACCTTC. As protein: CASSLAEVSGYTF.

The V and J genes are TRBV18 and TRBJ2-5; D is ambiguous. Germline V lookup: CDR1 KGHSH, CDR2 LQKENI. Trimming took 3 bases from V and 2 from J, leaving 10 bases between them. CDR3 size: 14 residues. The CDR3 DNA reads as TGTGCCAGCTCACCGGGCGCCCAGCAAGAGACCCAGTACTTC. Translating gives CASSPGAQQETQYF.

This clone was found a few times. The sample carries other DNA sequences with the same CDR3. The V and J genes are TRBV3-1 (or the pseudogene TRBV3-2) and TRBJ1-5; tentative D call: TRBD1 (5 bases). This CDR3 has 13 residues. Germline values: CDR1 LGHDT, CDR2 YNNKEL (reference sequence). V was clipped by 4 bases and J by 3 bases, with 7 bases between them. This CDR3 reads CASSRQSNQPQHF. The CDR3 DNA reads TGTGCCAGCAGCCGACAGTCCAATCAGCCCCAGCATTTT.

The sample holds one count of this clone. The chain uses TRBV5-4 and TRBJ1-2; D is unresolved. CDR1 and CDR2 from the germline V gene are SGHNT and YYREEE (reference sequence). The ends were cut back, 0 bases at V and 1 base at J, with 10 bases in the middle. The length of the CDR3 is 15 residues. This chain's CDR3 is CASSLGSILNYGYTF. The CDR3 nucleotides are TGTGCCAGCAGCTTGGGATCAATACTTAACTATGGCTACACCTTC. The full variable domain, with the rest looked up from reference TRBV5-4 and TRBJ1-2, is ETGVTQSPTHLIKTRGQQVTLRCSSQSGHNTVSWYQQALGQGPQFIFQYYREEENGRGNFPPRFSGLQFPNYSSELNVNALELDDSALYLCASSLGSILNYGYTFGSGTRLTVV.

This chain links TRBV6-5 with TRBJ2-1; perhaps TRBD1 as D (6 bases). Germline CDR1 and CDR2: MNHEY and SVGAGI. Trimming pared 1 base from V and 7 bases from J, leaving 14 bases between. The length of the CDR3 is 15 residues. The CDR3 DNA sequence: TGTGCCAGCAGTTACTTCCAGGGGTACGATAATGAGCAGTTCTTC. Protein: CASSYFQGYDNEQFF.

This clone was counted once. The chain combines TRBV7-9 with TRBJ2-7; 10 nucleotides match TRBD2. Per germline, CDR1 SEHNR and CDR2 FQNEAQ (reference sequence). V trimming: 5 bases; J trimming: 3 bases; junction bases outside the gene matches: 1. The CDR3 is made up of 13 amino acids. The CDR3 sequence: CASSPSGGYEQYF. CDR3 in DNA: TGTGCCAGCAGCCCTAGCGGGGGCTACGAGCAGTACTTC.

This clone was counted once. The V call is TRBV25-1, the J call TRBJ1-1; TRBD1 matches 7 bases. There are 10 residues in the CDR3. V lost 8 bases to trimming and J lost 10 bases; unmatched junction nucleotides: 4. The germline V gene has CDR1 MGHDK and CDR2 SYGVNS. CDR3 region: CASEGAGAFF. For the CDR3, the DNA is TGTGCCAGCGAGGGGGCTGGAGCTTTCTTT.

The rearrangement joins TRBV14 to TRBJ2-3; a possible D gene is TRBD1 (5 bases). CDR3 size: 13 residues. V was shortened by 2 bases and J by 4 bases, with 7 bases between the two germline ends. Germline assignment: CDR1 SGHDN and CDR2 FVKESK. The CDR3 DNA reads TGTGCCAGCAGCCAATCCAGGGCAGATACGCAGTATTTT. Its protein is CASSQSRADTQYF.

The chain joins TRBV4-1 to TRBJ2-1; 8 bases are a match to TRBD1. Germline CDR1 is MGHRA and CDR2 is YSYEKL. Trimming at V came to 4 bases and at J to 7 bases, leaving 9 bases not matched to a gene. CDR3 length: 15 residues. CDR3 residues: CASSRTGTGFNEQFF. CDR3 DNA: TGCGCCAGCAGCCGAACCGGGACAGGATTTAATGAGCAGTTCTTC.

This chain connects TRBV24-1 to TRBJ1-2; D is perhaps TRBD1 (5 bases). The CDR3 is made up of 15 amino acids. Germline-derived CDR1 and CDR2 are KGHDR and SFDVKD. V was cut by 1 base and J by 7 bases, with 15 bases left in between. Here the CDR3 DNA reads TGTGCCACCAGTGATTTTTCGCAGGGATCGGCTGGCTACACCTTC. As protein: CATSDFSQGSAGYTF.

The chain carries TRBV30 and TRBJ1-2, with 7 nucleotides matching TRBD1. CDR3 length: 12 residues. Per the germline V gene, CDR1 is GTSNPN and CDR2 is SVGIG (reference sequence). Losses at the gene ends were 7 bases for V and 6 bases for J; bases not matched to a gene: 8. CDR3 nucleotide sequence: TGTGCCTCTCTCCGGGACAGCCATGGCTACACCTTC. It translates to CASLRDSHGYTF.

CDR3 in amino acids: CASSPDRVSYNEQFF. The CDR3 DNA is TGCGCCAGCAGCCCGGACAGGGTCTCCTACAATGAGCAGTTCTTC. The chain carries TRBV4-1 and TRBJ2-1, with 8 bases identical to TRBD1. V gave up 4 bases and J gave up 0 bases; unmatched junction bases: 2. CDR1 and CDR2 (germline): MGHRA, YSYEKL. This CDR3 has 15 residues.

The table lists this clone with a few counts. This chain joins TRBV28 and TRBJ1-4; possible D gene TRBD1, 6 bases. V shed 6 bases and J shed 4 bases, with 18 bases lying between them. The CDR3 contains 16 residues. The germline gives CDR1 MDHEN, CDR2 SYDVKM. The CDR3 region has the DNA TGTGCCAGCAGCCTCGGGGGGTCAGGGGTTAATGAAAAACTGTTTTTT. Its translation is CASSLGGSGVNEKLFF.

In this sample, this clone turned up a few times. V is TRBV7-9 and J is TRBJ1-6; D may be TRBD1 (5 bases). This CDR3 contains 14 residues. V dropped 2 bases and J dropped 8 bases, with 10 bases sitting between them. In germline, CDR1 is SEHNR, CDR2 FQNEAQ (reference sequence). The CDR3 reads CASSLLGVDSPLHF. CDR3 DNA sequence: TGTGCCAGCAGCTTATTGGGGGTGGATTCACCCCTCCACTTT.

The rearrangement uses TRBV19 and TRBJ1-2; D remains unclear. Germline lookup yields CDR1 LNHDA and CDR2 SQIVND (reference sequence). The CDR3 runs to 12 residues. V dropped 4 bases and J dropped 5 bases, with 8 bases sitting between them. The CDR3 region has the DNA TGTGCCAGTAGTACAGCCCTTTATGGCTACACCTTC. Residues: CASSTALYGYTF. Full variable domain (remainder filled in from reference TRBV19 and TRBJ1-2): DGGITQSPKYLFRKEGQNVTLSCEQNLNHDAMYWYRQDPGQGLRLIYYSQIVNDFQKGDIAEGYSVSREKKESFPLTVTSAQKNPTAFYLCASSTALYGYTFGSGTRLTVV.

The chain joins TRBV7-6 to TRBJ2-5, with 9 positions matching TRBD2. V trimming: 5 bases; J trimming: 5 bases; junction bases outside the gene matches: 12. Looked up from germline, CDR1 is SGHVS and CDR2 is FNYEAQ. This CDR3 is 16 amino acids long. The CDR3 sequence: CASSPQFSGGRETQYF. Here the CDR3 DNA reads TGTGCCAGCAGCCCCCAGTTTAGCGGGGGAAGGGAGACCCAGTACTTC.